This T cell receptor (beta chain) was sequenced during a study of regulatory T cells in long-lasting Graves disease. Time point indicated: newly diagnosed GD, antithyroid drugs for less than 3 months. PBMC-derived RNA was used for the TCR library. Study outcomes and limitations: Patients with persistent Graves' had lower TCR diversity than newly diagnosed patients.

The trim removed 4 bases at V and 4 bases at J, leaving 12 bases unmatched. The CDR3 spans 18 residues. CDR1 LNHDA and CDR2 SQIVND come from the germline V gene (reference sequence). Arm-PCR with iRepertoire HTBI primers amplified the CDR3 regions for these TCR beta libraries. TCRdb re-analysed the multiplex PCR reads in MiXCR, keeping a single row per CDR3 protein. The repertoire includes about 530,000 distinct CDR3 sequences, approximately 16% of them detected once, and roughly 25% sits in the top ten. Concerning this clonotype itself: What it binds is unknown.

The same sample was also used in a study of T cells in Graves' hyperthyroidism and ophthalmopathy. That work states: TCR CDR3 underwent first-round RT-PCR with the HTBI primer set. Within blood appeared most thyroid clonotypes that had expanded above 0.001.

The gene calls are TRBV19 and TRBJ2-1; 11 bases match TRBD2. The input for sequencing was peripheral blood mononuclear cells (PBMCs), taken at new diagnosis, from a patient treated with antithyroid drugs. This clonotype was sampled from a woman aged 35-65 years with Graves disease. The CDR3 sequence: CASSKPPGLAGDYNEQFF. CDR3 DNA sequence: TGTGCCAGTAGTAAACCGCCTGGACTAGCGGGCGATTACAATGAGCAGTTCTTC.